The T cell receptor (beta chain) under discussion was sequenced for a study of shared clonotypes between healthy human individuals. The overall study: Sampling drew on donors who were a couple of women and three men aged 18 to 49.

This clone was picked up one time. Its antigen is currently unknown. CDR3 size: 16 residues. Trimming stripped 9 bases from V and 1 base from J, with 16 bases between. The germline gives CDR1 MNHNY, CDR2 SVGAGI (reference sequence). Study findings and constraints: Generation of non-shared clonotypes was less probable than generation of clonotypes shared by all four donors. An effect of sequencing depth on clonotype sharing among donors was expected. Four donors held 5% to 5.5% of naive CD4 clonotypes in common.

Clones were sequenced by immunoSEQ multiplex PCR, and TCRdb holds only the in-frame ones, with some missing. In the table there are 950,000 to 1,300,000 clones, 65% to 75% of which are singletons. Input material: memory CD4+ T cells sorted from blood. The sample's subset: CD45RA-negative fraction. The source is a man younger than 35 in good health. V and J are TRBV6-6 and TRBJ2-6; D ambiguous. CDR3 sequence reads: CASLLPVGSGANVLTF. The CDR3 DNA is TGTGCCAGTCTCCTTCCCGTGGGTTCTGGGGCCAACGTCCTGACTTTC.